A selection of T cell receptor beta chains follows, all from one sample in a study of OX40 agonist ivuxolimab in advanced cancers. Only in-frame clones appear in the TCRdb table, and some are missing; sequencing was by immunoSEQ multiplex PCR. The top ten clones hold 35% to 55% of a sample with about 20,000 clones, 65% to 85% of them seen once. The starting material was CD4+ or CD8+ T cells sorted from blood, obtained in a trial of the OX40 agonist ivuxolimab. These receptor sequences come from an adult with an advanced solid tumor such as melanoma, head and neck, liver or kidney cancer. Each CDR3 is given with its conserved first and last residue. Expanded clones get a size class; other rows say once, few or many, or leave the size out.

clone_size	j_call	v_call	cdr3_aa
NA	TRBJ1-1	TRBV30	CAWETGAGVPGTEAFF
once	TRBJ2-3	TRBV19	CAGRGPGTDTQYF
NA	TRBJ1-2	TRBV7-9	CASSTAGGPYGYTF
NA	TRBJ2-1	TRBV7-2	CASSSDPRVAGGRNEQFF
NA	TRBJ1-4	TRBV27	CASSLLDRGTNEKLFF
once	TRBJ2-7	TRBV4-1	CASSPSDVISYEQYF
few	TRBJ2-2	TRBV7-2	CASSSPDGAYTGELFF
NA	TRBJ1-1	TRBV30	CAWSVQGATEAFF
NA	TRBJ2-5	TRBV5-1	CASSLGPEQETQYF
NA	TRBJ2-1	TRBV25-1	CASSDGPSGSNEQFF
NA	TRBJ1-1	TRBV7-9	CASSPGRPTEAFF
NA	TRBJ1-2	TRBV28	CASSRRGTVYGYTF
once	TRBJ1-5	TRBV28	CASSIIGQHNQPQHF
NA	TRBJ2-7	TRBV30	CAWSPTSGPYEQYF
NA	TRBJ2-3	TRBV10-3	CAIRAETSGATQYF
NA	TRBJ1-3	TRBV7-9	CASSSSPRDGGNTIYF
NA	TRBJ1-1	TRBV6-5	CASSYGQTMNTEAFF
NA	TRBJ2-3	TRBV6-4	CASSDGQGGTDTQYF
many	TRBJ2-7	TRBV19	CASSVGTASYEQYF
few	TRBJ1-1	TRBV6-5	CASSEGTTGLEAFF
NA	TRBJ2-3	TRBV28	CASSRPEGQGSTDTQYF
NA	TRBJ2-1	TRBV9	CASGGYRNNEQFF
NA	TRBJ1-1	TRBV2	CASSSGVGITEAFF
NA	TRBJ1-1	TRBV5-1	CASSRDVMNTEAFF
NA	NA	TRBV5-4	CASSLESGLSSYEQYF
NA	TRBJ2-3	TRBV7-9	CASVATSTDTQYF
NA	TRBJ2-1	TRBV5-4	CASRLGSSYNEQFF
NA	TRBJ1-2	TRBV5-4	CASSGLGPTTGYTF
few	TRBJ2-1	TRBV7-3	CASSLDIGDTPYNEQFF
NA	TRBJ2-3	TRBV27	CASSLILAGGTDTQYF
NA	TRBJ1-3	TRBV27	CASRLIGLGSGNTIYF
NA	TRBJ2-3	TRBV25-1	CASSEYWGASTDTQYF
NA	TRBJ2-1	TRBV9	CASSRFWDVNNEQFF
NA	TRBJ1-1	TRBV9	CASSVGDLRAQEAFF
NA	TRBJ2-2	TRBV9	CASSAGQGRTGELFF
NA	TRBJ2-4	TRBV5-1	CASSLGTLSNIQYF
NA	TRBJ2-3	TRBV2	CAHRGGTDTQYF
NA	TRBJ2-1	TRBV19	CASTRSGSPWGNEQFF
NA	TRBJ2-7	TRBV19	CASLGQVAYEQYF
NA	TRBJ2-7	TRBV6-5	CASSPLPGGPYEQYF
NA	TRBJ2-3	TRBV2	CASSGAEAGTDTQYF
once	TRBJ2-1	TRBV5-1	CASSLGGWNEQFF
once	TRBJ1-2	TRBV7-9	CASSSGAEPSGYTF
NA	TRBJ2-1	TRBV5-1	CASSDRLAGSYNEQFF
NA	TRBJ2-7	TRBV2	CASNLGKDRPTSYEQYF
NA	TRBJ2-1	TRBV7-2	CASTPRVAGANEQFF
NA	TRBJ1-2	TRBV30	CAWNLGGSYGYTF
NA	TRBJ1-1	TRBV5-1	CASSGGTTEAFF
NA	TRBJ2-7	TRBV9	CASSDRGQSYEQYF